Given below is one T cell receptor (beta chain) in context. Its matching antigen is unknown. Libraries were prepared by immunoSEQ multiplex PCR; TCRdb keeps only in-frame clonotypes and omits some of them. The sample has about 77,000 clones, approximately 90% seen once. The sample comes from a study of human versus mouse CDR3 diversity and MHC coevolution. Study results and caveats: Among all groups, most of the three human donors showed least clonal inequality.

Naive CD4 T cells were sorted as CD45RO-negative, CD62L-positive. From germline, CDR1 is SGHVS and CDR2 FQNEAQ. Trimming took 5 bases from V and 1 from J, leaving 14 bases between them. The CDR3 consists of 15 residues. The sample comprised naive CD4+ T cells from blood. Subset reported: CD45RO-negative CD62L-positive naive CD4 T cells. This TCR derives from a person between 30 and 69 years old in good health. The chain has TRBV7-8 and TRBJ1-1, with unresolved D. The chain's CDR3 is CASSPPGMRNTEAFF. Here the CDR3 DNA reads TGTGCCAGCAGCCCCCCGGGGATGCGGAACACTGAAGCTTTCTTT. Full variable domain (outside the CDR3, taken from reference TRBV7-8 and TRBJ1-1): GAGVSQSPRYKVAKRGQDVALRCDPISGHVSLFWYQQALGQGPEFLTYFQNEAQLDKSGLPSDRFFAERPEGSVSTLKIQRTQQEDSAVYLCASSPPGMRNTEAFFGQGTRLTVV.